What follows is one TCR beta chain and its context. This clonotype was observed a few times. Its antigen is unknown. No base quality values were provided; no much bigger clone lies one nucleotide off. To prepare the library, 5' RACE was applied. Sequencing used an Illumina HiSeq 2500. A second PCR of about 7 to 12 cycles was run with a J-beta primer mix and a sample-barcoded 5' primer. A template-switch 5' adaptor carrying 12 random nucleotides introduced a unique molecular identifier onto each TCR beta cDNA molecule. Each sample yielded at least 3 million CDR3-containing paired-end reads. First-strand cDNA synthesis was performed from all RNA using the Mint cDNA synthesis kit, with priming by a TRBC-specific oligonucleotide. Following uracil-DNA glycosylase treatment, all cDNA underwent a first 18-cycle PCR with the universal primers M1SS and BC2_uni_R. Per the authors' processing: For normalization, 1 million high-quality reads were randomly selected from each sample, with every read carrying a distinct molecular identifier. Reads with shared molecular identifiers were discarded instead of being binned into consensus sequences. MiTCR, with a Q25 quality threshold and the strictest error-elimination algorithm, was used for CDR3 identification, clonotype clustering and error correction. Lower-bound total TCR beta diversity was estimated with a nonparametric unseen species model using Euler transformation. Through fastp at Q25 and MiXCR, TCRdb rebuilt clones from the public reads, retaining in-frame beta chains. Every distinct CDR3 protein forms one entry, paired with its most common genes and DNA. None of the V and J calls come from the authors' own analysis; TCRdb made them. Across this sample there are some 940,000 distinct CDR3 sequences, with almost 30% seen only once. 10% of the sample is held by the ten biggest clonotypes.

The sample comes from a study of blood T cells in healthy people across ages (dated by TCRdb to the mid-2010s). The study in broad terms: In model experiments, template switching captured about one uniquely barcoded TCR beta cDNA molecule for every two T cells. Age-related changes in TCR beta repertoire diversity were measured in the study by deep sequencing normalized with unique cDNA molecular identifiers. Four age groups were formed from the donors: young (average 16 years), middle-aged (approximately 39), aged (about 68) and long-lived (about 75). For two donors (one aged 18 to 30 and one aged 80 or older), the study analyzed two additional independent replicas of 1 million unique cDNA reads from the same blood draw.

Donors were 35 to 40 systemically healthy Caucasian individuals from Russia aged roughly 6 to 95 years. Each donor gave ten milliliters of peripheral blood, collected into EDTA-treated Vacutainer tubes. Ficoll-Paque density-gradient centrifugation was used to isolate PBMCs, with at least 6.5 million per sample. Total RNA was extracted from PBMCs with Trizol reagent, with at least 6 micrograms obtained per sample. The percentages of naive CD45RAhigh/CD27high T cells were determined by flow cytometry on a PBMC aliquot from every donor. General study outcomes and caveats: Because profiling used bulk unsorted PBMCs, naive and antigen-experienced compartments could not be compared conclusively. Donor CMV infection status was unknown, potentially confounding age-related changes in expanded clonotypes. Total diversity estimates from one million sequenced T cells were considered lower bounds and underestimates. Compared with the aged group, more naive CD4+ T cells, fewer expanded clones and increased TCR diversity were shown by the long-lived group, suggesting age selection. The percentage of naive T cells measured by flow cytometry correlated strongly with observed TCR beta diversity. As age increased, observed TCR beta diversity per million T cells dropped in a roughly linear way, and a significant reduction was already evident by age 40.

This sample also appeared in a second study, on T cells of mothers and their children. As the second paper documents: Donors were nine systemically healthy Caucasian individuals: three mothers and their six children. cDNA synthesis consumed the entire amount of extracted RNA, loaded at approximately 1.6 ug RNA in each 15 ul reaction. In the second PCR, the M1S primer introduced both the sample barcodes and 2-4 random nucleotides. More than 8 million TCR beta CDR3 reads were obtained from each mother, and about 3 million reads were obtained from each child. In both related and unrelated pairs, thymic selection shapes the output of TCR recombination in a similar way, with inherited differences having only a minor effect. Normalized repertoire overlap was always found to be slightly, but never significantly, higher in related mother-child pairs than in unrelated mother-child pairs. No persistent microchimeric T cell clones were detected, at a sensitivity of roughly 100 clones per million clonotypes. The study used deep NGS to compare TCR beta repertoires of mothers and children, seeking features distinguishing related mother-child pairs from unrelated individuals. Mothers averaged around 43 +/- 4 years of age and children averaged about 10 +/- 4 years. Libraries were sequenced on Illumina HiSeq 2000 with 100+100 nt paired-end reads after adapter ligation with NEBNext reagents. Mother and child libraries were prepared a month apart and sequenced in separate runs to prevent cross-contamination. For each donor, somewhere between about 450,000 and 2,000,000 distinct TCR beta clonotypes were identified. Naive TCR beta clonotypes were estimated from low-frequency clonotypes matched to each donor's FACS-determined naive share, without sorting.

This TCR was recovered from a woman in her 40s in good health. Sequenced input: blood.

For the CDR3, the sequence is CSAAGLAGGHSQGGSQYF. The bases are TGCAGTGCTGCAGGACTAGCGGGGGGCCATTCCCAAGGGGGTTCCCAGTACTTC. The chain uses TRBV20-1 and TRBJ2-5; 14 bases in the middle match TRBD2. From cysteine to phenylalanine, the CDR3 is 18 amino acids long. Left in the record is the CDR3 DNA by itself, 54 bases read in frame from the first base. CDR1 and CDR2 (DFQATT, SNEGSKA) derive from the germline V gene (reference sequence). Compared with germline, V lacks 5 bases and J lacks 9 bases; bases without a gene match: 20.